This T cell receptor beta chain originates from a study of T cell responses to AZD1222 COVID-19 vaccine. Germline V gene data show CDR1 as MDHEN and CDR2 as SYDVKM. J gave up 1 base and V 1 base, and 5 bases lay outside the gene matches. The length of the CDR3 is 16 residues. TCRdb's table, derived via immunoSEQ multiplex PCR, lists solely in-frame clones and lacks some. Among 75,000 to 85,000 clones, 87% were seen once, and the ten largest hold about 22%. The sequences come from peripheral blood, collected on day 0 of AZD1222 vaccination. The TCR originated in an adult in good health. The chain couples TRBV28 to TRBJ2-5; TRBD1 matches 8 bases. The CDR3 DNA sequence: TGTGCCAGCAGTTTATTCAGGGACAGGATCCAAGAGACCCAGTACTTC. Its translation: CASSLFRDRIQETQYF.